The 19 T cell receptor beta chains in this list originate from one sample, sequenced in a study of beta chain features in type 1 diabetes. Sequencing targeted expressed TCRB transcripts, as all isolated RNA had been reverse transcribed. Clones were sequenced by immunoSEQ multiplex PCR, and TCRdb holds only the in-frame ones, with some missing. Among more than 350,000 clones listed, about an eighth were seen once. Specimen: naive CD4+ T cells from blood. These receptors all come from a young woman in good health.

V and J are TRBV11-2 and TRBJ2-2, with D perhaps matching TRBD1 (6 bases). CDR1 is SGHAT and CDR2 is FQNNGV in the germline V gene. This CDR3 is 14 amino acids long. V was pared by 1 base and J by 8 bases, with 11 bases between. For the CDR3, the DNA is TGTGCCAGCAGCTTAGGAGGCACAGGGGGGGAGCTGTTTTTT. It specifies CASSLGGTGGELFF.

The CDR3 DNA is TGCAGCGGAGGGAGTCCCCAAGAGACCCAGTACTTC. Its translation is CSGGSPQETQYF. This rearrangement joins TRBV29-1 to TRBJ2-5; perhaps TRBD2 as D (5 bases). Germline CDR1 reads SQVTM; CDR2 reads ANQGSEA. The ends were cut back, 7 bases at V and 1 base at J, with 10 bases in the middle. This CDR3 contains 12 residues.

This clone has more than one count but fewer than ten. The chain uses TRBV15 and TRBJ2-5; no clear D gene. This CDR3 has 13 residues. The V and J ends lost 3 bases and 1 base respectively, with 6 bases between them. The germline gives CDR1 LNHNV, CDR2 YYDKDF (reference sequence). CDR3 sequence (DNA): TGTGCCACCAGCAGCTGGGGCCAAGAGACCCAGTACTTC. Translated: CATSSWGQETQYF. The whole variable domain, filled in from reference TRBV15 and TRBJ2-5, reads DAMVIQNPRYQVTQFGKPVTLSCSQTLNHNVMYWYQQKSSQAPKLLFHYYDKDFNNEADTPDNFQSRRPNTSFCFLDIRSPGLGDTAMYLCATSSWGQETQYFGPGTRLLVL.

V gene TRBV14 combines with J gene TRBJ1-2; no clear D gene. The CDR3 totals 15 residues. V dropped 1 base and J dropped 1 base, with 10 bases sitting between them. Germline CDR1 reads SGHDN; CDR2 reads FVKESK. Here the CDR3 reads CASSQVGRSNYGYTF. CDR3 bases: TGTGCCAGCAGCCAAGTTGGTCGGAGTAACTATGGCTACACCTTC. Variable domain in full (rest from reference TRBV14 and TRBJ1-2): EAGVTQFPSHSVIEKGQTVTLRCDPISGHDNLYWYRRVMGKEIKFLLHFVKESKQDESGMPNNRFLAERTGGTYSTLKVQPAELEDSGVYFCASSQVGRSNYGYTFGSGTRLTVV.

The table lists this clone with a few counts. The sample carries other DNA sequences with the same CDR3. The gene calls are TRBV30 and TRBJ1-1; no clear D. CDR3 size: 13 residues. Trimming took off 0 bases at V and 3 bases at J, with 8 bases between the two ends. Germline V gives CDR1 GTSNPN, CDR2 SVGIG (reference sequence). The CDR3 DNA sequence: TGTGCCTGGAGTGTAAGACGGGACACTGAAGCTTTCTTT. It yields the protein CAWSVRRDTEAFF.

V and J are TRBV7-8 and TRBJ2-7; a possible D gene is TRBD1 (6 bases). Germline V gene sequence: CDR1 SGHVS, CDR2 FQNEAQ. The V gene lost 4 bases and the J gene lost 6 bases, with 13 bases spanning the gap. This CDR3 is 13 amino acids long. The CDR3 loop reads CASSSTGRAEQYV. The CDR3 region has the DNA TGTGCCAGCAGCTCCACAGGGCGGGCCGAGCAGTACGTC.

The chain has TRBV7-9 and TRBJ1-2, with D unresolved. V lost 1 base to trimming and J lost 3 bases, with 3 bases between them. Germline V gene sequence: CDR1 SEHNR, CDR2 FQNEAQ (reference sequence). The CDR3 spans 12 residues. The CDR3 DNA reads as TGTGCCAGCAGCTTAGGTTACTATGGCTACACCTTC. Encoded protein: CASSLGYYGYTF.

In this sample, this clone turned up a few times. The CDR3 loop is CASRGRDSYEQYV. The CDR3 nucleotides read TGTGCCAGCAGAGGACGGGACTCCTACGAGCAGTACGTC. This chain uses TRBV27 with TRBJ2-7; weak D call: TRBD2 (5 bases). CDR3 size: 13 residues. Trimming pared 6 bases from V and 0 bases from J, leaving 9 bases between. CDR1 is MNHEY, CDR2 SMNVEV, per germline (reference sequence).

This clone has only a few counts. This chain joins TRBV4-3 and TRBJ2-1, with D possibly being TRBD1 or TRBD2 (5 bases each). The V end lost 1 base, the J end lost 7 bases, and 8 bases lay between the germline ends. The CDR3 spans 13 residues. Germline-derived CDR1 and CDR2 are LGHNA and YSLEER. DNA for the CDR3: TGCGCCAGCAGCCAAGCGAGGGGAAATGAGCAGTTCTTC. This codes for CASSQARGNEQFF.

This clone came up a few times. CDR3 DNA: TGTGCCAGCAGCTTAGATGGGGCTAACTATGGCTACACCTTC. This encodes CASSLDGANYGYTF. This rearrangement joins TRBV7-9 to TRBJ1-2; no definite D call. This CDR3 is built from 14 residues. V lost 1 base to trimming and J lost 0 bases, with 6 bases between them. Germline CDR1 is SEHNR and CDR2 is FQNEAQ (reference sequence).

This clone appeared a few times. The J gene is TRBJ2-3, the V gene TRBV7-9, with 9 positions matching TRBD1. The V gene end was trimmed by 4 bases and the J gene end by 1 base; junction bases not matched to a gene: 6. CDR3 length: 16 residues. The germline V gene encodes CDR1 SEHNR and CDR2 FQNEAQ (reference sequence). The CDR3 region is CASSYLTGGGTDTQYF. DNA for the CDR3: TGTGCCAGCAGCTACTTGACAGGGGGTGGCACAGATACGCAGTATTTT.

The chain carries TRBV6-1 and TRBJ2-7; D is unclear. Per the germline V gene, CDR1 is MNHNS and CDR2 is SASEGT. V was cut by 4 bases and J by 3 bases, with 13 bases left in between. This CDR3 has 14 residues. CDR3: CASSVYSPLYEQYV. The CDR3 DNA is TGTGCCAGCAGTGTTTACAGTCCACTCTACGAGCAGTACGTC.

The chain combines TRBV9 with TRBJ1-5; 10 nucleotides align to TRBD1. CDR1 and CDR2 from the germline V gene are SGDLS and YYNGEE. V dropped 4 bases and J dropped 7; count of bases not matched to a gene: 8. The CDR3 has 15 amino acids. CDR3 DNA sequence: TGTGCCAGCAGCTACACCGGGACAGGGGACCAGCCCCAGCATTTT. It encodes CASSYTGTGDQPQHF.

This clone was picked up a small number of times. The CDR3 DNA reads as TGCGCCAGCAGCCAACCAAGGGAAGGAGGTACCTACGAGCAGTACTTC. Encoded protein: CASSQPREGGTYEQYF. This chain joins TRBV4-1 and TRBJ2-7, with a tentative D call TRBD2 (5 bases). The V gene lost 2 bases and the J gene lost 2 bases, with 16 bases spanning the gap. This CDR3 spans 16 amino acids. Germline V gene data show CDR1 as MGHRA and CDR2 as YSYEKL.

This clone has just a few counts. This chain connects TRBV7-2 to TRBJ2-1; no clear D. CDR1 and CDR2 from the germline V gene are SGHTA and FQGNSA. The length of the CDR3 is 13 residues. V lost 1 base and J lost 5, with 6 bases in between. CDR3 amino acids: CASSLDWNNEQFF. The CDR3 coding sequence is TGTGCCAGCAGCTTAGATTGGAACAATGAGCAGTTCTTC.

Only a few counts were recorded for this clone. CDR3 loop: CASSTGASRGNQPQHF. DNA of the CDR3: TGTGCCAGCAGCACCGGGGCCTCGAGGGGAAATCAGCCCCAGCATTTT. V is TRBV28 and J is TRBJ1-5; D possibly corresponds to TRBD1 (5 bases). The CDR3 consists of 16 residues. Germline V gives CDR1 MDHEN, CDR2 SYDVKM. The V gene lost 6 bases and the J gene lost 4 bases, with 19 bases spanning the gap. The full variable domain, completed using reference TRBV28 and TRBJ1-5, is DVKVTQSSRYLVKRTGEKVFLECVQDMDHENMFWYRQDPGLGLRLIYFSYDVKMKEKGDIPEGYSVSREKKERFSLILESASTNQTSMYLCASSTGASRGNQPQHFGDGTRLSIL.

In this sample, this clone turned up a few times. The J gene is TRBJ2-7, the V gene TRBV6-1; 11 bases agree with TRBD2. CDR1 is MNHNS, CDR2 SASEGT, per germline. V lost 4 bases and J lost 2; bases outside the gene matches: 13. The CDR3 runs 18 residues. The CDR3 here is CASSAQGALGLAAYEQYF. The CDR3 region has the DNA TGTGCCAGCAGTGCACAGGGGGCGCTGGGACTAGCGGCCTACGAGCAGTACTTC.

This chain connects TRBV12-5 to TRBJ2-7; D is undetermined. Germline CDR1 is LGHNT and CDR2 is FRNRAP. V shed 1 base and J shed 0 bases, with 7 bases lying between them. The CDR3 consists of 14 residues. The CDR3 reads CASGLALSSYEQYV. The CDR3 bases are TGTGCTAGTGGTTTGGCTCTAAGCTCCTACGAGCAGTACGTC.

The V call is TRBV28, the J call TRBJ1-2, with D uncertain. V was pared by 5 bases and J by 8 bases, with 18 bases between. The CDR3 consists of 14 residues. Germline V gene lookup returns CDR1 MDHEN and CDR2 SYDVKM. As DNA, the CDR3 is TGTGCCAGCAGTACGGTCTCAGGAGATAGCGGCTACACCTTC. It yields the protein CASSTVSGDSGYTF.